The 28 T cell receptor beta chains below come from one sample, sequenced in a study of spatial heterogeneity in lung cancer. Regarding time point: sample taken at primary tumor resection. Each CDR3 protein is one row after TCRdb ran MiXCR on the 5' RACE reads. The repertoire holds tens of thousands of distinct CDR3 sequences, with 6.8% as singletons. The material sequenced was PBMCs, taken at surgery. All receptors come from a female donor with early-stage non-small cell lung cancer.

This clonotype occurred many times. V gene TRBV6-1 combines with J gene TRBJ2-1; no definite D call. Trimming cost V 7 bases and J 0 bases, with 13 bases left between them. The germline V gene encodes CDR1 MNHNS and CDR2 SASEGT. There are 15 residues in the CDR3. The CDR3 bases are TGTGCCAGCAAAGGGTCAGCCAGCTCCTACAATGAGCAGTTCTTC. Encoded protein: CASKGSASSYNEQFF.

Many counts were recorded for this clonotype. At one end, the junction sequence differs from germline, possibly due to a read error. The gene calls are TRBV6-2 or TRBV6-3 and TRBJ1-2, with 7 nucleotides matching TRBD1. The CDR3 totals 13 residues. In germline, CDR1 is MNHEY, CDR2 SVGEGT. The CDR3 here is CASGYRGNYGYTF. CDR3 bases: TGTGCCAGCGGTTACAGGGGTAACTATGGCTACACCTTC.

This clonotype was observed at least ten times. The chain uses TRBV5-1 and TRBJ2-7; D is unresolved. Trimming removed 0 bases from V and 0 bases from J, with 7 bases in between. The CDR3 contains 14 residues. The V gene's germline CDR1 is SGHRS and CDR2 YFSETQ. For the CDR3, the DNA is TGCGCCAGCAGCTTGGGACACAGCTCCTACGAGCAGTACTTC. Its translation is CASSLGHSSYEQYF.

This clonotype has at least ten counts. The chain carries TRBV20-1 and TRBJ2-1; 11 nucleotides align to TRBD2. The CDR3 length is 16 residues. Losses at the gene ends were 5 bases for V and 3 bases for J; bases not matched to a gene: 9. Germline V CDR1 and CDR2: DFQATT, SNEGSKA (reference sequence). CDR3 DNA sequence: TGCAGTGCTCACGTGCCGGGACTAGCGGTCTACAATGAGCAGTTCTTC. Translation gives CSAHVPGLAVYNEQFF.

This clonotype was detected only a few times. The V gene is TRBV4-1, the J gene TRBJ1-6; no clear D. The CDR3 is 16 residues long. Germline-derived CDR1 and CDR2 are MGHRA and YSYEKL. With 0 bases removed from V and 7 bases from J, the gap between germline ends came to 13 bases. CDR3 sequence reads: CASSQERLMENSPLHF. CDR3 DNA sequence: TGCGCCAGCAGCCAAGAACGGCTCATGGAAAATTCACCCCTCCACTTT.

In its sample, this clonotype was seen many times. The V gene is TRBV15, the J gene TRBJ2-3; 10 bases line up with TRBD2. V gave up 2 bases and J gave up 1 base; unmatched junction bases: 3. Per germline, CDR1 LNHNV and CDR2 YYDKDF (reference sequence). This CDR3 comprises 16 residues. The CDR3 coding sequence is TGTGCCACCAGCAGATACCTAGCGGGAGGCACAGATACGCAGTATTTT. It codes for CATSRYLAGGTDTQYF. Drawing the rest from reference TRBV15 and TRBJ2-3, the complete variable domain is DAMVIQNPRYQVTQFGKPVTLSCSQTLNHNVMYWYQQKSSQAPKLLFHYYDKDFNNEADTPDNFQSRRPNTSFCFLDIRSPGLGDTAMYLCATSRYLAGGTDTQYFGPGTRLTVL.

This clonotype came up many times. This chain connects TRBV5-1 to TRBJ1-6, with 11 bases matching TRBD1. The V segment lost 4 bases and the J segment 16 bases; nucleotides outside the gene matches: 7. Germline-derived CDR1 and CDR2 are SGHRS and YFSETQ. There are 13 residues in the CDR3. CDR3 sequence: CASSRDRGEPLHF. CDR3 coding DNA: TGCGCCAGCAGCCGGGACAGGGGGGAGCCGCTCCACTTT. The full variable domain, rest sourced from reference TRBV5-1 and TRBJ1-6, is KAGVTQTPRYLIKTRGQQVTLSCSPISGHRSVSWYQQTPGQGLQFLFEYFSETQRNKGNFPGRFSGRQFSNSRSEMNVSTLELGDSALYLCASSRDRGEPLHFGNGTRLTVT.

This clonotype was counted many times. This chain joins TRBV5-6 and TRBJ2-3; tentative D call: TRBD2 (6 bases). The CDR3 extends over 15 amino acids. CDR1 is SGHDT and CDR2 is YYEEEE in the germline V gene. Trimming removed 4 bases from V and 0 bases from J, with 12 bases in between. CDR3 loop: CASSPGTASTDTQYF. The CDR3 coding sequence is TGTGCCAGCAGCCCGGGGACTGCTAGCACAGATACGCAGTATTTT.

This clonotype was counted a few times. The chain is built from TRBV12-3 or TRBV12-4 and TRBJ2-2; 10 bases match TRBD2. Losses at the gene ends were 3 bases for V and 5 bases for J; bases not matched to a gene: 12. CDR3 size: 18 residues. The CDR3, as DNA: TGTGCCAGCAGTTTTAGGCTAGCGGGGGCCCGGGGGACCGGGGAGCTGTTTTTT. Protein product: CASSFRLAGARGTGELFF.

The V and J genes are TRBV6-1 and TRBJ1-5; TRBD1 might be the D (6 bases). The CDR3 is 15 amino acids. Germline values: CDR1 MNHNS, CDR2 SASEGT. V lost 8 bases and J 0 bases, leaving 14 bases between the germline ends. The CDR3 coding sequence is TGTGCCAGCTCAGGGGCGGAAGATAGCAATCAGCCCCAGCATTTT. Translation: CASSGAEDSNQPQHF.

This clonotype was found many times. The chain uses TRBV2 and TRBJ1-1; D is unresolved. The CDR3 extends over 14 amino acids. V lost 6 bases and J 2 bases, leaving 13 bases between the germline ends. Germline CDR1 reads SNHLY; CDR2 reads FYNNEI. As DNA, the CDR3 is TGTGCCAGCAGGGGCCTATATGTAAACACTGAAGCTTTCTTT. Translated: CASRGLYVNTEAFF. Full variable domain (rest looked up from reference TRBV2 and TRBJ1-1): EPEVTQTPSHQVTQMGQEVILRCVPISNHLYFYWYRQILGQKVEFLVSFYNNEISEKSEIFDDQFSVERPDGSNFTLKIRSTKLEDSAMYFCASRGLYVNTEAFFGQGTRLTVV.

The V and J genes are TRBV28 and TRBJ2-7; D is unresolved. Trimming took off 3 bases at V and 0 bases at J, with 6 bases between the two ends. Germline values: CDR1 MDHEN, CDR2 SYDVKM. This CDR3 has 13 residues. CDR3 DNA: TGTGCCAGCAGTTTTGAGACCTCCTACGAGCAGTACTTC. Amino acids: CASSFETSYEQYF.

In this sample, this clonotype turned up many times. The V gene is TRBV12-3 or TRBV12-4, the J gene TRBJ2-6; D gene ambiguous. V dropped 3 bases and J dropped 6 bases, with 6 bases sitting between them. This CDR3 region has 13 residues. Here the CDR3 reads CASSFSQANVLTF. CDR3 nucleotide sequence: TGTGCCAGCAGTTTCTCACAGGCCAACGTCCTGACTTTC.

V is TRBV5-4 and J is TRBJ2-7; D is uncertain. The CDR3 runs 13 residues. The germline V gene has CDR1 SGHNT and CDR2 YYREEE (reference sequence). Trimming shortened V by 4 bases and J by 4 bases, and 12 bases separated the two germline ends. CDR3 nucleotide sequence: TGTGCCAGCAGCCCCATGGTAGAATACGAGCAGTACTTC. Translation: CASSPMVEYEQYF. The entire variable domain, with the rest obtained from reference TRBV5-4 and TRBJ2-7, is as follows: ETGVTQSPTHLIKTRGQQVTLRCSSQSGHNTVSWYQQALGQGPQFIFQYYREEENGRGNFPPRFSGLQFPNYSSELNVNALELDDSALYLCASSPMVEYEQYFGPGTRLTVT.

J is TRBJ2-6 and V is TRBV7-9; D is unclear. The CDR3 is 15 residues long. V lost 3 bases and J 4 bases, leaving 10 bases between the germline ends. CDR1 is SEHNR and CDR2 is FQNEAQ in the germline V gene (reference sequence). CDR3 residues: CASSLYGSGANVLTF. The CDR3 nucleotides are TGTGCCAGCAGCTTGTACGGGTCAGGGGCCAACGTCCTGACTTTC.

This clonotype occurred many times. This chain's CDR3 is CAWSEGGGSYEQYF. CDR3 nucleotides: TGTGCCTGGAGTGAAGGGGGCGGATCCTACGAGCAGTACTTC. The gene calls are TRBV30 and TRBJ2-7; the match to TRBD1 covers 7 bases. The CDR3 extends over 14 amino acids. J lost 1 base, V lost 1 base, and 4 bases had no gene match. CDR1 GTSNPN and CDR2 SVGIG come from the germline V gene (reference sequence). Variable domain in full (rest from reference TRBV30 and TRBJ2-7): SQTIHQWPATLVQPVGSPLSLECTVEGTSNPNLYWYRQAAGRGLQLLFYSVGIGQISSEVPQNLSASRPQDRQFILSSKKLLLSDSGFYLCAWSEGGGSYEQYFGPGTRLTVT.

V and J are TRBV3-1 and TRBJ2-3; TRBD2 aligns across 8 bases. This CDR3 spans 16 amino acids. V lost 4 bases and J lost 11; bases outside the gene matches: 17. In germline, CDR1 is LGHDT, CDR2 YNNKEL (reference sequence). DNA of the CDR3: TGTGCCAGCAGCCCCCTCAGCGGGGGAGGGGATTGGAAGCAGTATTTT. Protein product: CASSPLSGGGDWKQYF.

This clonotype came up many times. This chain connects TRBV2 to TRBJ2-5; 8 bases agree with TRBD2. The CDR3 is 13 amino acids. Looked up from germline, CDR1 is SNHLY and CDR2 is FYNNEI. The ends lost 7 bases at V and 2 bases at J; junction bases unmatched: 3. The CDR3 protein is CASTGTRQETQYF. The CDR3 bases are TGTGCCAGCACCGGGACTAGACAAGAGACCCAGTACTTC.

This clonotype has only a few counts. A read error may produce the germline difference seen at one junction end. V and J are TRBV12-3 or TRBV12-4 and TRBJ1-5, with D unresolved. There are 15 residues in the CDR3. For the CDR3, the DNA is TGTGCCAGCAGTTCCCCAGGTATCGAAAATCCGCCCCAGCATTTT. Amino acid sequence: CASSSPGIENPPQHF.

In its sample, this clonotype was seen many times. The chain employs TRBV11-2 and TRBJ1-2; TRBD1 matches at 8 bases. Trimming cost V 4 bases and J 4 bases; bases outside gene matches: 11. The germline V gene has CDR1 SGHAT and CDR2 FQNNGV. The CDR3 has 16 residues. CDR3 amino acids: CASSWTGLALTYGYTF. CDR3 nucleotide sequence: TGTGCCAGCAGCTGGACAGGGCTGGCCCTTACCTATGGCTACACCTTC.

The chain is built from TRBV2 and TRBJ2-3; D may correspond to TRBD1 or TRBD2 (5 bases each). Germline CDR1 is SNHLY and CDR2 is FYNNEI. There are 14 residues in the CDR3. V lost 4 bases to trimming and J lost 3 bases, with 11 bases between them. The CDR3 loop reads CASSGGTRTDTQYF. CDR3 DNA sequence: TGTGCCAGCAGTGGAGGGACGAGGACAGATACGCAGTATTTT.

The chain couples TRBV7-2 to TRBJ1-4; D is unresolved. This CDR3 is 13 amino acids long. V lost 4 bases to trimming and J lost 10 bases, with 13 bases between them. The germline V gene encodes CDR1 SGHTA and CDR2 FQGNSA. CDR3 in amino acids: CASSSSLAGKLFF. CDR3 bases: TGTGCCAGCAGCTCCTCCCTGGCAGGAAAACTGTTTTTT. The full variable domain, with the rest looked up from reference TRBV7-2 and TRBJ1-4, is GAGVSQSPSNKVTEKGKDVELRCDPISGHTALYWYRQSLGQGLEFLIYFQGNSAPDKSGLPSDRFSAERTGGSVSTLTIQRTQQEDSAVYLCASSSSLAGKLFFGSGTQLSVL.

On this clonotype itself: One end of the junction is discordant with germline, which a read error may explain. The rearrangement uses TRBV27 and TRBJ1-3, with 10 bases that match TRBD1. Germline V CDR1 and CDR2: MNHEY, SMNVEV (reference sequence). The CDR3 is 15 residues long. CDR3 residues: CASSPNRDRGNTIHF. The CDR3 DNA is TGTGCCAGCAGTCCGAACCGGGACAGGGGAAACACCATACATTTT.

This clonotype was found many times. This chain uses TRBV29-1 with TRBJ2-3, with D unclear. Germline V gene sequence: CDR1 SQVTM, CDR2 ANQGSEA. The CDR3 has 12 amino acids. Trimming shortened V by 1 base and J by 4 bases, and 6 bases separated the two germline ends. CDR3 sequence reads: CSVEGAPDTQYF. The CDR3 DNA sequence: TGCAGCGTTGAAGGAGCCCCAGATACGCAGTATTTT.

This clonotype was recorded a few times. The chain links TRBV6-5 to TRBJ2-3; no definite D call. V was cut by 4 bases and J by 5 bases, with 13 bases left in between. The CDR3 is 14 amino acids. CDR1 is MNHEY and CDR2 is SVGAGI in the germline V gene. CDR3 amino acids: CASSSLTGEDTQYF. The CDR3 bases are TGTGCCAGCAGTTCCCTAACCGGAGAAGATACGCAGTATTTT.

This clonotype is a singleton in its sample. The chain uses TRBV20-1 and TRBJ2-5; no reliable D call. V shed 4 bases and J shed 0 bases, with 9 bases lying between them. The CDR3 consists of 13 residues. From germline, CDR1 is DFQATT and CDR2 SNEGSKA (reference sequence). In DNA form, the CDR3 reads TGCAGTGCTAAAGCAGGATACCAAGAGACCCAGTACTTC. Translating it yields CSAKAGYQETQYF.

The V call is TRBV11-2, the J call TRBJ1-2, with D unresolved. CDR1 is SGHAT, CDR2 FQNNGV, per germline. The CDR3 loop spans 13 amino acids. V was shortened by 3 bases and J by 1 base, with 6 bases between the two germline ends. The CDR3 region has the DNA TGTGCCAGCAGCTTTGGGCTTAACTATGGCTACACCTTC. Translated: CASSFGLNYGYTF.

In this sample, this clonotype turned up a few times. This chain connects TRBV4-3 to TRBJ2-1, with TRBD2 identical over 7 bases. The V and J ends lost 0 bases and 14 bases, in that order; junction bases with no gene match: 7. CDR1 and CDR2 (germline): LGHNA, YSLEER. The CDR3 covers 13 residues. Here the CDR3 DNA reads TGCGCCAGCAGCCAAGACGGCTGGCGGGGGAAGTTCTTC. Amino acids: CASSQDGWRGKFF.